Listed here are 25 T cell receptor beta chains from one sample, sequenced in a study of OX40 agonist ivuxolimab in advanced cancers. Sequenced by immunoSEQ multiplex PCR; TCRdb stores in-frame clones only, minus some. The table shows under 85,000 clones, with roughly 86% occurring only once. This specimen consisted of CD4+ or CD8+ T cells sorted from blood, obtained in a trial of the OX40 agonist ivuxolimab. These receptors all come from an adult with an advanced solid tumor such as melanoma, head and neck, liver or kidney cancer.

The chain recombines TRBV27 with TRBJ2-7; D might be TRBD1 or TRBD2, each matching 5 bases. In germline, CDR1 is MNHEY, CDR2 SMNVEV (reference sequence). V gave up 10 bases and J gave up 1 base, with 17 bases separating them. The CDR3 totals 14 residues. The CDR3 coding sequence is TGTGCCACAAGAAAACTGGGACCGTCCTACGAGCAGTACTTC. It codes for CATRKLGPSYEQYF.

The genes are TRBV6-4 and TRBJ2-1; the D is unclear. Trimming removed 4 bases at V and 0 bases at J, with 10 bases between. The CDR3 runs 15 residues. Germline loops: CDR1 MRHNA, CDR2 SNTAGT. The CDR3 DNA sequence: TGTGCCAGCAGTGTCGACTTACTCTCCTACAATGAGCAGTTCTTC. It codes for CASSVDLLSYNEQFF.

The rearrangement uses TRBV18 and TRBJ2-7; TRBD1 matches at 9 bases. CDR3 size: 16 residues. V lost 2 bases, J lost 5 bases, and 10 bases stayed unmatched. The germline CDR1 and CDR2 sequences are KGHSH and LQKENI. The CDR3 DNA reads TGTGCCAGCTCACCAACAGGGGGCCACTCTGGGAACGAGCAGTACTTC. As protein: CASSPTGGHSGNEQYF.

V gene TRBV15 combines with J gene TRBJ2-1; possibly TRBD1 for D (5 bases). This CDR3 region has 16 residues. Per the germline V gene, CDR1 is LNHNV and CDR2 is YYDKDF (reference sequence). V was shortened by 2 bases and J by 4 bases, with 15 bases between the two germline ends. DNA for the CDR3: TGTGCCACCAGCAGATCGGACATAAGCCTATACAATGAGCAGTTCTTC. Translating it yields CATSRSDISLYNEQFF.

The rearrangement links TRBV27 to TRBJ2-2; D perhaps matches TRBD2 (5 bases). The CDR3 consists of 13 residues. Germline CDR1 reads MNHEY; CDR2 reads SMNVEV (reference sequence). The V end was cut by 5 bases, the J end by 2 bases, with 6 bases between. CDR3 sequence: CASSRGNTGELFF. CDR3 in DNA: TGTGCCAGCAGTCGGGGAAACACCGGGGAGCTGTTTTTT.

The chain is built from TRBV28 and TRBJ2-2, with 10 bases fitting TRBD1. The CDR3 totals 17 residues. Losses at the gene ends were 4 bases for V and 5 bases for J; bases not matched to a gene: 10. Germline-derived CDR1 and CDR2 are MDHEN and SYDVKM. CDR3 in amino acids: CASSYRRTGGWTGELFF. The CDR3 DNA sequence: TGTGCCAGCAGTTACCGTCGGACAGGGGGGTGGACCGGGGAGCTGTTTTTT.

The CDR3, as DNA: TGCGCCAGCAGCGCCGGGACTGCCAAATTACCCCTCCACTTT. This translates into CASSAGTAKLPLHF. The V call is TRBV5-1, the J call TRBJ1-6, with D possibly TRBD1 on 5 matching bases. Trimming pared 4 bases from V and 12 bases from J, leaving 17 bases between. The CDR3 is made up of 14 amino acids. Per germline, CDR1 SGHRS and CDR2 YFSETQ.

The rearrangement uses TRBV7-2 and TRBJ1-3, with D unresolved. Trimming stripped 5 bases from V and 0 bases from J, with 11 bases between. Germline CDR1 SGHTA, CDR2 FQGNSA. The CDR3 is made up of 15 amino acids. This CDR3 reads CASSQRSGSGNTIYF. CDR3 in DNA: TGTGCCAGCAGCCAACGGTCAGGCTCTGGAAACACCATATATTTT.

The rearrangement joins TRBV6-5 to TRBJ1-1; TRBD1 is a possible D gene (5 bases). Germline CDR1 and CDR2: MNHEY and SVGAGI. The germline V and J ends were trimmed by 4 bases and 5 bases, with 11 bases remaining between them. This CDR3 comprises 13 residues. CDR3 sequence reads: CASSSTWGTEAFF. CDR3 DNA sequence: TGTGCCAGCAGTTCTACTTGGGGGACTGAAGCTTTCTTT.

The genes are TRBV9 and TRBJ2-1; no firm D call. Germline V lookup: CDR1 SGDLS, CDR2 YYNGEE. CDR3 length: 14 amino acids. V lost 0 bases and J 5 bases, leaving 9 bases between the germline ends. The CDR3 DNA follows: TGTGCCAGCAGCGTAGGGGGTAACAACAATGAGCAGTTCTTC. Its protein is CASSVGGNNNEQFF. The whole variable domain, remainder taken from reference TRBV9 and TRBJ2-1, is DSGVTQTPKHLITATGQRVTLRCSPRSGDLSVYWYQQSLDQGLQFLIQYYNGEERAKGNILERFSAQQFPDLHSELNLSSLELGDSALYFCASSVGGNNNEQFFGPGTRLTVL.

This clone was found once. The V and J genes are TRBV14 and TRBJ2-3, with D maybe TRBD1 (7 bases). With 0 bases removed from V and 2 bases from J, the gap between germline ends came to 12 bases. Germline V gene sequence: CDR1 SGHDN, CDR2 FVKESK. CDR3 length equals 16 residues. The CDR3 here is CASSQDQGGYTDTQYF. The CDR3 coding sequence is TGTGCCAGCAGCCAAGACCAGGGGGGATACACAGATACGCAGTATTTT.

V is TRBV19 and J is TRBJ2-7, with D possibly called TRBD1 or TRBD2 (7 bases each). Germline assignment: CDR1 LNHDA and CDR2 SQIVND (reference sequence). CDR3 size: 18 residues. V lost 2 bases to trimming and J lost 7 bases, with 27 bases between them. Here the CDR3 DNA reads TGTGCCAGTAGTATATCAGCGGGACAGACGGCCCGAGGAGGTGAGCAGTACTTC. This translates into CASSISAGQTARGGEQYF. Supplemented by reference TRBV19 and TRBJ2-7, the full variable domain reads DGGITQSPKYLFRKEGQNVTLSCEQNLNHDAMYWYRQDPGQGLRLIYYSQIVNDFQKGDIAEGYSVSREKKESFPLTVTSAQKNPTAFYLCASSISAGQTARGGEQYFGPGTRLTVT.

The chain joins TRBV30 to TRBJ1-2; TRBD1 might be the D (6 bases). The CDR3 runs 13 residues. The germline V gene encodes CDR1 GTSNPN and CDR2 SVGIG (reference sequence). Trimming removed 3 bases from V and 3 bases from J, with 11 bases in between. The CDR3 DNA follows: TGTGCCTGGAGCCAGGGGTTCGACTATGGCTACACCTTC. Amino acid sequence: CAWSQGFDYGYTF.

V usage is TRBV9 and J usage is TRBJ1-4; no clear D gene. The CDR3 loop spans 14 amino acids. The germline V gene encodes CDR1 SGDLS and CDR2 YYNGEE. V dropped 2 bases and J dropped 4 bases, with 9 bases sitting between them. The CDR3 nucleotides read TGTGCCAGCAGCGTGTATAGAGATAATGAAAAACTGTTTTTT. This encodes CASSVYRDNEKLFF.

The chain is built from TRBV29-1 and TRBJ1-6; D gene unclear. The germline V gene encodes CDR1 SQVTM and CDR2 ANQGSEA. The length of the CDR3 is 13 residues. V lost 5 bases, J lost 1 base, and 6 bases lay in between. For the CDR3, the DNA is TGCAGCGTTCGCCCATCCTATAATTCACCCCTCCACTTT. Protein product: CSVRPSYNSPLHF.

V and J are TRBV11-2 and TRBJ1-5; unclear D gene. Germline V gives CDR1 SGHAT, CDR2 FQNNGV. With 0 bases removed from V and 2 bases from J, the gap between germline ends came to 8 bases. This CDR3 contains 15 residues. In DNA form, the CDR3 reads TGTGCCAGCAGCTTAGAGGGTCATGGCAATCAGCCCCAGCATTTT. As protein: CASSLEGHGNQPQHF.

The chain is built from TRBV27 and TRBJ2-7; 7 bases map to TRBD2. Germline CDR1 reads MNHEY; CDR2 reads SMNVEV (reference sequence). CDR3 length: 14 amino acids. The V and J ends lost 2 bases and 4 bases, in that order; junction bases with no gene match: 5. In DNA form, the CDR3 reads TGTGCCAGCAGTTTAGCGGGAGTACTTTACGAGCAGTACTTC. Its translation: CASSLAGVLYEQYF.

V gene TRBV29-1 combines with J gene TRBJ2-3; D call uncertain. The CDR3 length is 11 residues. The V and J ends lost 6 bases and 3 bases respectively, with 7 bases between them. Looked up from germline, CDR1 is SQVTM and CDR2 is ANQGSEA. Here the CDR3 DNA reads TGCAGCGTGGACCTGACAGATACGCAGTATTTT. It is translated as CSVDLTDTQYF.

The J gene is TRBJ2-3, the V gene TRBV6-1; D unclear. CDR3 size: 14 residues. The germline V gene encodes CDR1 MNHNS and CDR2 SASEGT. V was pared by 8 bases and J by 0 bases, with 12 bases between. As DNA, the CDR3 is TGTGCCAGCGAAGGGATTATTAGCACAGATACGCAGTATTTT. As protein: CASEGIISTDTQYF.

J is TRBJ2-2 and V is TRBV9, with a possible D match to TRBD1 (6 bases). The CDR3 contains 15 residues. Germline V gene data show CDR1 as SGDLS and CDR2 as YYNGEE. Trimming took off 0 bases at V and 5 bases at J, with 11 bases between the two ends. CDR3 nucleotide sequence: TGTGCCAGCAGCGTAGAATTCAGGGGAACCGGGGAGCTGTTTTTT. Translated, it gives CASSVEFRGTGELFF.

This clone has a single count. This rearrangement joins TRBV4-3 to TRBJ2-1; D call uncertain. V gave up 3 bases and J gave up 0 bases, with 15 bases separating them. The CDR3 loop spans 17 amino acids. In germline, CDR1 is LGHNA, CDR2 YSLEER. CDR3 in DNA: TGCGCCAGCAGCCACCCGGACGTTCCAAGCTCCTACAATGAGCAGTTCTTC. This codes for CASSHPDVPSSYNEQFF.

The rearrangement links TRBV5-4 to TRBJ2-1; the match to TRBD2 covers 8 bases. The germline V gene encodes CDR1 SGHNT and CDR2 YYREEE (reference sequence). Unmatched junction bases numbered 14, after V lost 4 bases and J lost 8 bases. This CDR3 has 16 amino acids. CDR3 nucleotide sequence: TGTGCCAGCAGCGACGGAACCGGGAGGGCCAATGATGAGCAGTTCTTC. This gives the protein CASSDGTGRANDEQFF.

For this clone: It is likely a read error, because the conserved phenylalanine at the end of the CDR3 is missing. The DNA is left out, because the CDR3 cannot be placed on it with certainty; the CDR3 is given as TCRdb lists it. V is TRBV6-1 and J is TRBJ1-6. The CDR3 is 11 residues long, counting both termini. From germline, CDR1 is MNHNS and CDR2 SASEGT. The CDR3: CASSEARDLAV.

The CDR3 nucleotides are TGTGCCTGGAGTGTAAGGGCTGTTGAAGAGACCCAGTACTTC. Its protein is CAWSVRAVEETQYF. V is TRBV30 and J is TRBJ2-5; D remains ambiguous. This CDR3 is built from 14 residues. Germline CDR1 reads GTSNPN; CDR2 reads SVGIG (reference sequence). The V gene lost 0 bases and the J gene lost 3 bases, with 11 bases spanning the gap.

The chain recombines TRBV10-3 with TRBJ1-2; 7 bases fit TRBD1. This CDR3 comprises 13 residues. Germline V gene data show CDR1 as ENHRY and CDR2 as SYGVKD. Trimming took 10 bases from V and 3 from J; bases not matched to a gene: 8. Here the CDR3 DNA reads TGTGCCACCACGAGGCAGGGGGACTATGGCTACACCTTC. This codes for CATTRQGDYGYTF.